The 11 T cell receptor beta chains given below trace back to one sample, sequenced in a study of metastatic and nonmetastatic thyroid tumors. MiXCR was used by TCRdb to re-call the PCR reads. This table holds fewer than 12,000 clones, more than 25% found once. All patients were treatment-naive before thyroid surgery. The specimen sequenced was tumor tissue. Source of these receptors: a female donor with papillary thyroid cancer or a benign thyroid nodule (not recorded which). Some clones in this sample may be carry-over from other donors' samples.

This clone is medium-sized in the sample. This sequence joins TRBV20-1 and TRBJ2-6; the D gene is possibly TRBD2 (6 bases). This CDR3 spans 16 amino acids. CDR1 DFQATT and CDR2 SNEGSKA come from the germline V gene (reference sequence). V was shortened by 3 bases and J by 4 bases, with 16 bases between the two germline ends. CDR3 in amino acids: CSASKDGEAGANVLTF. CDR3 DNA: TGCAGTGCTAGTAAAGACGGGGAGGCAGGGGCCAACGTCCTGACTTTC.

The chain joins TRBV6-5 to TRBJ1-3; TRBD1 might be the D (5 bases). Deletions cut 2 bases from V and 0 bases from J, with 11 bases between. Germline CDR1 and CDR2: MNHEY and SVGAGI. This CDR3 region has 16 residues. CDR3 loop: CASSYLEGSSGNTIYF. The CDR3 nucleotides are TGTGCCAGCAGTTACCTCGAGGGGTCCTCTGGAAACACCATATATTTT.

J is TRBJ1-3 and V is TRBV19, with 8 bases matching TRBD1. Trimming removed 5 bases from V and 0 bases from J; junction bases left unmatched: 6. Germline V gives CDR1 LNHDA, CDR2 SQIVND (reference sequence). The CDR3 loop spans 16 amino acids. CDR3 sequence: CASSSHTGGSGNTIYF. Written as DNA, the CDR3 is TGTGCCAGTAGTTCTCATACAGGGGGCTCTGGAAACACCATATATTTT.

A remark on this clone: This may arise from a read error, as a much more abundant clone is one base away. V is TRBV5-5 and J is TRBJ2-6; the D gene is possibly TRBD2 (6 bases). CDR1 is SGHKS and CDR2 is YYEKEE in the germline V gene (reference sequence). The CDR3 is made up of 14 amino acids. The CDR3 DNA reads as TGTGCCAGCAGCCGGGACTCTGGGGCCAACTTCCTGACTTTC. Its translation: CASSRDSGANFLTF.

V usage is TRBV30 and J usage is TRBJ1-6, with D unresolved. V lost 4 bases and J 0 bases, leaving 13 bases between the germline ends. The CDR3 has 16 amino acids. Per germline, CDR1 GTSNPN and CDR2 SVGIG (reference sequence). CDR3 nucleotides: TGTGCCTGGACCCCTGATGGGAGCTCCTATAATTCACCCCTCCACTTT. This codes for CAWTPDGSSYNSPLHF.

This clone is deemed medium-sized (0.01 to 0.1%). The chain joins TRBV19 to TRBJ1-1; D is unresolved. The length of the CDR3 is 15 residues. V was shortened by 1 base and J by 0 bases, with 9 bases between the two germline ends. Germline values: CDR1 LNHDA, CDR2 SQIVND (reference sequence). The CDR3, as DNA: TGTGCCAGTAGTATAGTGGCCAGGTTGAACACTGAAGCTTTCTTT. Translation gives CASSIVARLNTEAFF.

By sample fraction, this clone is medium-sized. This rearrangement joins TRBV6-1 to TRBJ1-4; possible D gene TRBD1, 6 bases. The CDR3 is made up of 17 amino acids. Between the trimmed V and J ends, which lost 5 bases and 7 bases, there was a span of 23 bases. Germline V lookup: CDR1 MNHNS, CDR2 SASEGT. Here the CDR3 DNA reads TGTGCCAGCAGTTGGGGGGCAGGAACAGCAAAGGGTGAAAAACTGTTTTTT. Its protein is CASSWGAGTAKGEKLFF.

By proportion, this clone is medium-sized. The chain has TRBV20-1 and TRBJ1-4, with a tentative D call TRBD1 (6 bases). Trimming took off 1 base at V and 6 bases at J, with 15 bases between the two ends. Germline lookup yields CDR1 DFQATT and CDR2 SNEGSKA (reference sequence). The length of the CDR3 is 15 residues. CDR3 loop: CSARAARGMDEKLFF. The CDR3 DNA reads as TGCAGTGCTAGAGCGGCCAGGGGAATGGATGAAAAACTGTTTTTT.

In its sample, this clone ranks as medium-sized. The chain employs TRBV27 and TRBJ1-2, with TRBD1 matching 10 bases. The CDR3 runs to 14 residues. Trimming took 5 bases from V and 6 from J; bases not matched to a gene: 6. CDR1 MNHEY and CDR2 SMNVEV come from the germline V gene (reference sequence). The chain's CDR3 is CASSRTGGWDGYTF. DNA of the CDR3: TGTGCCAGCAGTAGGACAGGGGGATGGGATGGCTACACCTTC.

This clone came up a few times. This chain uses TRBV6-6 with TRBJ2-7, with TRBD1 matching 7 bases. The CDR3 runs 14 residues. The germline CDR1 and CDR2 sequences are MNHNY and SVGAGI (reference sequence). Trimming at V came to 1 base and at J to 6 bases, leaving 6 bases not matched to a gene. DNA of the CDR3: TGTGCCAGCAGTTACTGGCTATCAGGGGGCGAGCAGTACTTC. Its translation is CASSYWLSGGEQYF.

V is TRBV12-3 or TRBV12-4 and J is TRBJ2-2; TRBD1 aligns across 8 bases. V gave up 6 bases and J gave up 7 bases; unmatched junction bases: 10. The CDR3 is 15 residues long. The DNA for the CDR3 is TGTGCCAGCAGCCACTCAGGGGGCGTCGGCGGGGAGCTGTTTTTT. Protein sequence: CASSHSGGVGGELFF.